The rows below give T cell receptor beta chains drawn from one sample of a study of blood T cell repertoires in COVID-19. Clones were read by immunoSEQ multiplex PCR, and TCRdb kept only the in-frame ones, dropping some. The data show 65,000 to 90,000 clones, 90% seen once. The sequenced sample was peripheral blood. Receptor source: a human donor in a cohort sampled during active COVID-19. The CDR3 runs from the conserved cysteine through the conserved F or W. The D gene is left open where the match is weak. Clone sizes are given selectively: once, few, many, or a class where the clone is expanded.

TRBV29-1	TRBJ2-5	-	-	14	CSVVPSQDQETQYF
TRBV5-1	TRBJ1-2	TRBD1	-	15	CASSLPQPGGYGYTF
TRBV29-1	TRBJ1-1	-	-	13	CSVRDKAGAEAFF
TRBV9	TRBJ2-5	-	-	14	CASSVDVSPETQYF
TRBV5-4	TRBJ2-2	-	-	17	CASSLGGTQGLRRELFF
TRBV7-6	TRBJ2-5	TRBD1	-	17	CASSLVGTGSYQETQYF
TRBV7-2	TRBJ1-2	-	-	17	CASSPGASQRYLYGYTF
TRBV5-6	TRBJ2-4	-	-	14	CASSLQGAKNIQYF
TRBV6-5	TRBJ1-4	TRBD1	once	15	CASRRDSEVNEKLFF
TRBV14	TRBJ2-7	TRBD2	-	14	CASSPRGGAVEQYF
TRBV4-3	TRBJ1-5	TRBD1	once	19	CASSQGFRDRTYSNQPQHF
TRBV3-1/TRBV3-2	TRBJ1-5	-	-	12	CASSKQGQPQHF
TRBV19	TRBJ1-4	-	-	15	CASSPGQSILRKLFF
TRBV11-2	TRBJ1-4	-	-	12	CASSPQGEKLFF
TRBV4-2	TRBJ2-5	TRBD2	-	18	CASSRSGTSGGPQETQYF
TRBV19	TRBJ1-5	-	once	11	CAGGSNQPQHF
TRBV5-4	TRBJ2-2	-	few	17	CASSLLGLQGRTGELFF
TRBV19	TRBJ2-1	TRBD2	-	15	CASSIGGGPYNEQFF
TRBV5-5	TRBJ2-3	TRBD2	-	16	CASSLRAGGPTDTQYF
TRBV30	TRBJ2-3	TRBD2	-	15	CAWSVSGGGTDTQYF
TRBV6-5	TRBJ2-1	TRBD2	few	15	CASSLTSGGSWEQFF
TRBV1	TRBJ2-5	-	-	17	CTSSQDPHASGKETQYF
TRBV7-2	TRBJ1-1	TRBD1	-	16	CASSLGTGLVSTEAFF
TRBV7-6	TRBJ1-4	-	-	13	CASSLKSLEKLFF
TRBV4-3	TRBJ2-1	-	-	14	CASSQDSGYNEQFF
TRBV6-5	TRBJ2-5	TRBD2	-	14	CATGGAGTGETQYF
TRBV5-1	TRBJ1-1	TRBD1	-	16	CASSLNSQGANTEAFF
TRBV29-1	TRBJ2-1	-	-	11	CSVDRGNEQFF
TRBV2	TRBJ2-1	-	-	11	CASKGVDEQFF
TRBV27	TRBJ1-2	TRBD1	-	14	CASSFGQGARGYTF
TRBV29-1	TRBJ2-1	-	-	14	CSAGRLLARNEQFF
TRBV5-6	TRBJ1-2	TRBD1	few	14	CASSSDRGVSGYTF
TRBV28	TRBJ2-3	-	-	14	CASIPQGPGGTQYF
TRBV4-3	TRBJ2-1	TRBD1	-	16	CASSQEITGVVHEQFF
TRBV19	TRBJ1-2	TRBD1	-	12	CATDREGYGYTF
TRBV19	TRBJ2-3	TRBD2	-	19	CASSPAPSGGTYSTDTQYF
TRBV7-2	TRBJ1-5	-	-	14	CASSLGRVNQPQHF
TRBV27	TRBJ1-6	TRBD1	-	16	CASSFDRANGNSPLHF
TRBV28	TRBJ1-2	TRBD1	-	12	CASTQGAEGYTF
TRBV28	TRBJ1-2	TRBD1	-	14	CASSLLDRAYGYTF
TRBV7-2	TRBJ1-1	-	-	15	CASSLVSQIRTEAFF
TRBV7-2	TRBJ2-5	-	-	13	CASSLYTQETQYF
TRBV3-1/TRBV3-2	TRBJ1-4	TRBD1	-	15	CASSPNRGFNEKLFF
TRBV5-1	TRBJ1-2	-	-	17	CASSLVAGLDTNYGYTF
TRBV9	TRBJ2-5	-	-	16	CASSPPGGQLQETQYF
TRBV29-1	TRBJ2-7	TRBD1	-	14	CSVYSGTGSYEQYF
TRBV6-5	TRBJ1-1	-	-	12	CASSAQGTEAFF
TRBV19	TRBJ1-4	TRBD1	-	15	CATSRTGITNEKLFF
TRBV2	TRBJ1-2	TRBD1	-	14	CASSLGTGIWGYTF
TRBV11-2	TRBJ2-7	-	-	14	CASSLTGTTYEQYF
TRBV7-9	TRBJ1-2	TRBD1	once	13	CASSSTGLYGYTF
TRBV7-9	TRBJ1-4	-	-	15	CASSLAGSRGEKLFF